These T cell receptor beta chains were read from a single sample in a study of identical twins. One entry per CDR3 protein, called by TCRdb with MiXCR from the 5' RACE reads. The sample carries some 270,000 distinct CDR3 sequences, around 8.8% recorded once. The same data also contributed to another study, on yellow fever vaccine responses in identical twins.

The sample was CD8+ T cells sorted from blood. These receptor sequences come from a woman between 18 and 30 years old in good health. Each CDR3 is given with its conserved first and last residue. The D gene is left open where the match is weak. Size values are once, few and many counts, or a class for expanded clones, and some rows have none.

d_gene: .
v_gene: TRBV5-6
abundance: few
j_gene: TRBJ2-2
CDR3nt: TGTGCCAGCAGCCCTGGTGGGCTGCCCGGGGAGCTGTTTTTT
CDR3aa: CASSPGGLPGELFF

d_gene: .
v_gene: TRBV7-2
abundance: many
j_gene: TRBJ2-7
CDR3nt: TGTGCCAGCAGCTTATTCGGGGGGCGCTACGAGCAGTACTTC
CDR3aa: CASSLFGGRYEQYF

d_gene: .
v_gene: TRBV2
abundance: many
j_gene: TRBJ2-1
CDR3nt: TGTGCCAACCTGGATTACAATGAGCAGTTCTTC
CDR3aa: CANLDYNEQFF

d_gene: TRBD1
v_gene: TRBV9
abundance: .
j_gene: TRBJ2-1
CDR3nt: TGTGCCAGCAGCACTGACAGGGGATGGTCCTACAATGAGCAGTTCTTC
CDR3aa: CASSTDRGWSYNEQFF

d_gene: TRBD2
v_gene: TRBV9
abundance: few
j_gene: TRBJ2-3
CDR3nt: TGTGCCAGCAGCGTTCCTCGAAGCGGGGGGGCTTCGGATACGCAGTATTTT
CDR3aa: CASSVPRSGGASDTQYF

d_gene: .
v_gene: TRBV29-1
abundance: many
j_gene: TRBJ1-1
CDR3nt: TGCAGCGTTGAAGGCGCCACTGAAGCTTTCTTT
CDR3aa: CSVEGATEAFF

d_gene: TRBD1
v_gene: TRBV14
abundance: few
j_gene: TRBJ2-7
CDR3nt: TGTGCCAGCAGCCAACCTTCGGACAGGGTTGGAGAGCAGTACTTC
CDR3aa: CASSQPSDRVGEQYF

d_gene: TRBD1
v_gene: TRBV10-3
abundance: few
j_gene: TRBJ2-7
CDR3nt: TGTGCCATCAGTGACCGGGACAGAATCTACGAGCAGTACTTC
CDR3aa: CAISDRDRIYEQYF

d_gene: .
v_gene: TRBV27
abundance: .
j_gene: TRBJ2-2
CDR3nt: TGTGCCAGCAGTGTGACTATGTCTGGGTTCGGGGAGCTGTTTTTT
CDR3aa: CASSVTMSGFGELFF

d_gene: TRBD2
v_gene: TRBV4-1
abundance: many
j_gene: TRBJ2-5
CDR3nt: TGCGCCAGCAGCCAAACTAGCGGTGAAGAGACCCAGTACTTC
CDR3aa: CASSQTSGEETQYF

d_gene: .
v_gene: TRBV7-9
abundance: few
j_gene: TRBJ2-7
CDR3nt: TGTGCCAGCAGCGAGGGGGGAGAGACCTACGAGCAGTACTTC
CDR3aa: CASSEGGETYEQYF

d_gene: TRBD1
v_gene: TRBV6-2/TRBV6-3
abundance: few
j_gene: TRBJ2-7
CDR3nt: TGTGCCAGCAGTTATCGGGACAGAACGCTACTCTACGAGCAGTACTTC
CDR3aa: CASSYRDRTLLYEQYF

d_gene: TRBD2
v_gene: TRBV4-3
abundance: many
j_gene: TRBJ2-3
CDR3nt: TGCGCCAGCAGCCAGGGACTAGCGTTTAGCACAGATACGCAGTATTTT
CDR3aa: CASSQGLAFSTDTQYF

d_gene: .
v_gene: TRBV4-1
abundance: many
j_gene: TRBJ2-1
CDR3nt: TGCGCCAGCAGCCAAGTGGTGGGGAATGAGCAGTTCTTC
CDR3aa: CASSQVVGNEQFF

d_gene: .
v_gene: TRBV7-7
abundance: .
j_gene: TRBJ2-5
CDR3nt: TGTGCTAGCAGCTCCTTCTCTTTTGAATTCCAAGAGACCCAGTACTTC
CDR3aa: CASSSFSFEFQETQYF

d_gene: .
v_gene: TRBV28
abundance: few
j_gene: TRBJ1-5
CDR3nt: TGTGCCAGCACGGGGACGGGACGGGCTAAGACATTGCATTTT
CDR3aa: CASTGTGRAKTLHF